What follows describes a single T cell receptor beta chain. Its matching antigen is unknown. These data come from a study of persistence of HIV-infected CD4 T cells. Study summary: Isolated cells were CMV- and HIV-1 Gag-responding CD4+ T cells. Study conclusions and caveats: Degenerate expanded CDR3beta sequences were enriched among CMV- and Gag-responding cells.

V was pared by 10 bases and J by 3 bases, with 12 bases of the junction left unmatched. Germline V gives CDR1 ENHRY, CDR2 SYGVKD. There are 14 residues in the CDR3. The stimulus was lysate of CMV-infected fibroblasts, around 10 ug/mL. CD40L/CD69 double-negative CD45RO-high memory CD4+ T cells were collected. The immunoSEQ assay was version 4, run in survey mode. The method was immunoSEQ multiplex PCR; TCRdb's version includes in-frame clones alone and lacks a portion of them. The data hold tens of thousands of clones, with more than 60% observed a single time. This receptor was taken from an adult man with HIV who was CMV-seropositive. The sequencing used CD4+ T cells sorted from PBMCs after roughly 17-hour stimulation, collected from a patient who received antiretroviral therapy. The genes are TRBV10-3 and TRBJ2-7, with 7 bases aligning to TRBD1. This CDR3 reads CATSSGTEYYEQYF. CDR3 bases: TGTGCCACCTCCTCCGGGACAGAATACTACGAGCAGTACTTC.